This T cell receptor beta chain was found in a study of cytomegalovirus exposure and HLA in healthy donors. Overall study context: HLA-typed donors were the source of around 77 million unique TCRs held in an early data release.

Study-level results: In vitro checks showed that a few CMV-associated chains really do target CMV antigens. A prior analysis recorded that most TCR beta V segments were productive about 87% or about 30% of the time.

This clone was seen more than once but under ten times. Its antigen is not identified. Looked up from germline, CDR1 is LNHDA and CDR2 is SQIVND (reference sequence). The CDR3 has 15 residues. V lost 5 bases and J lost 5; bases outside the gene matches: 6. Vbeta (60) and Jbeta (13) primers were used in the PCR. TCRdb's table, derived via immunoSEQ multiplex PCR, lists solely in-frame clones and lacks some. The top ten clones hold approximately 2.5% of a sample with about 160,000 clones, over 60% of them seen once. The chain combines TRBV19 with TRBJ1-6; 7 nucleotides align to TRBD1. Source material: PBMCs. This sequence originates from a woman aged 30 to 39 in good health and CMV-seronegative. In DNA, the CDR3 is TGTGCCAGTAGTCCCCGGGACAGCGATAATTCACCCCTCCACTTT. The encoded protein is CASSPRDSDNSPLHF.